Below, 30 T cell receptor beta chains from the same sample are listed, as sequenced in a study of T-cell reconstitution after alpha-beta-depleted transplantation in children (dated by TCRdb to between 2015 and 2016). Library preparation used PCR. These reads were obtained on an Illumina HiSeq 2500. To normalize quantification of the TCRbeta repertoire, the TCR libraries were built with molecular barcoding that relied on unique molecular identifiers. The raw public data were reprocessed by TCRdb itself: fastp quality trimming at Q25, MiXCR clonotype calling, in-frame beta chains only. Each CDR3 protein appears once, grouped with its most common genes and DNA. The sample table lists around 380,000 distinct CDR3 sequences, roughly 11% of them with a count of one. Of the sample, approximately 5% is held by the ten largest clones. The specimen comprised PBMCs from the stem cell graft donor, sampled from the stem cell graft. The receptors stem from a human donor who donated a stem cell graft to a child with acute myeloid leukemia.

This clonotype was detected a few times. V and J are TRBV6-1 and TRBJ2-1, with D perhaps matching TRBD2 (5 bases). V was pared by 4 bases and J by 4 bases, with 8 bases between. Per germline, CDR1 MNHNS and CDR2 SASEGT. The CDR3 is 13 residues long. CDR3: CASSGESYNEQFF. CDR3 bases: TGTGCCAGCAGTGGGGAGAGTTACAATGAGCAGTTCTTC.

There are many counts of this clonotype. The chain is built from TRBV15 and TRBJ1-2; 8 bases are shared with TRBD1. Germline V CDR1 and CDR2: LNHNV, YYDKDF (reference sequence). The V and J ends lost 0 bases and 8 bases, in that order; junction bases with no gene match: 5. The CDR3 spans 14 residues. The CDR3 loop reads CATSRDGDRSGYTF. The CDR3 nucleotides are TGTGCCACCAGCAGAGATGGGGACAGGTCCGGCTACACCTTC.

The chain employs TRBV12-3 or TRBV12-4 and TRBJ1-2, with 12 positions matching TRBD1. The CDR3 is made up of 16 amino acids. After removal of 1 base from V and 6 bases from J, the junction contained 6 bases not matched to a gene. The CDR3 DNA reads TGTGCCAGCAGTTTAGTCGGGACAGGGGGCTTGGATGGCTACACCTTC. This gives the protein CASSLVGTGGLDGYTF.

As to this clonotype: The junction does not match germline at one end; this may be a read error. The V and J genes are TRBV5-1 and TRBJ2-1; TRBD1 might be the D (6 bases). CDR1 and CDR2 from the germline V gene are SGHRS and YFSETQ. This CDR3 spans 16 amino acids. The CDR3 nucleotides are TGCGCCAGCAGCTTACAGACAGGTATCTCCTGCAATGAGCAGTTCTTC. This gives the protein CASSLQTGISCNEQFF.

The J gene is TRBJ2-2, the V gene TRBV12-3 or TRBV12-4; 7 bases are shared with TRBD1. The CDR3 sequence is 16 residues long. Trimming cost V 5 bases and J 0 bases; bases outside gene matches: 6. The CDR3 sequence is CASSIQGIANTGELFF. The CDR3 nucleotides are TGTGCCAGCAGTATACAGGGGATTGCGAACACCGGGGAGCTGTTTTTT.

This clonotype was found a few times. J is TRBJ2-3 and V is TRBV5-8; D is ambiguous. Germline V gene sequence: CDR1 SGHTS, CDR2 YDEGEE. Trimming left V 3 bases short and J 7 bases short, with 6 bases between. The CDR3 consists of 11 residues. For the CDR3, the DNA is TGTGCCAGCAGCTGGGATTATACGCAGTATTTT. Its translation is CASSWDYTQYF.

This clonotype has just a few counts. The chain uses TRBV12-3 or TRBV12-4 and TRBJ2-7; D remains unclear. Trimming pared 3 bases from V and 0 bases from J, leaving 9 bases between. The length of the CDR3 is 14 residues. CDR3 protein: CASSFLTGSYEQYF. The CDR3 nucleotides are TGTGCCAGCAGTTTCCTGACGGGCTCCTACGAGCAGTACTTC.

This clonotype has a handful of counts. The chain combines TRBV6-1 with TRBJ1-2, with a tentative D call TRBD1 (6 bases). Trimming removed 0 bases at V and 5 bases at J, with 16 bases between. The CDR3 contains 16 residues. Germline CDR1 is MNHNS and CDR2 is SASEGT. CDR3 region: CASSEAPRGRGYGYTF. The DNA for the CDR3 is TGTGCCAGCAGTGAAGCGCCGAGGGGCAGGGGATATGGCTACACCTTC.

There are a few counts of this clonotype. The V gene is TRBV20-1, the J gene TRBJ1-1, with no clear D. V was trimmed by 0 bases and J by 1 base, leaving 12 bases between them. Germline CDR1 is DFQATT and CDR2 is SNEGSKA (reference sequence). The CDR3 totals 15 residues. CDR3 region: CSAREPGRRNTEAFF. CDR3 sequence (DNA): TGCAGTGCTAGAGAACCAGGACGTCGGAACACTGAAGCTTTCTTT.

The chain is built from TRBV29-1 and TRBJ2-1, with 7 bases that match TRBD1. This CDR3 is 11 amino acids long. CDR1 and CDR2 from the germline V gene are SQVTM and ANQGSEA. With V trimmed by 8 bases and J by 6 bases, 4 bases remained unmatched. Here the CDR3 DNA reads TGCAGCACCCGGGACAGCAATGAGCAGTTCTTC. It is translated as CSTRDSNEQFF.

The chain links TRBV10-3 to TRBJ2-3; 10 bases are a match to TRBD1. This CDR3 is 21 amino acids long. Trimming at V came to 4 bases and at J to 2 bases, leaving 21 bases not matched to a gene. Germline assignment: CDR1 ENHRY and CDR2 SYGVKD. CDR3 protein: CAISADRDRGPIQRITDTQYF. As DNA, the CDR3 is TGTGCCATCAGTGCCGACCGGGACAGGGGTCCAATTCAACGGATCACAGATACGCAGTATTTT.

This clonotype was counted many times. The chain combines TRBV4-3 with TRBJ2-1; D gene ambiguous. The V gene's germline CDR1 is LGHNA and CDR2 YSLEER. Trimming left V 0 bases short and J 8 bases short, with 8 bases between. The length of the CDR3 is 13 residues. CDR3 in amino acids: CASSQDIEDEQFF. The CDR3 DNA reads as TGCGCCAGCAGCCAAGATATAGAGGATGAGCAGTTCTTC.

V and J are TRBV20-1 and TRBJ2-5; 7 nucleotides agree with TRBD2. The CDR3 totals 14 residues. The V and J ends lost 3 bases and 5 bases, in that order; junction bases with no gene match: 9. Per the germline V gene, CDR1 is DFQATT and CDR2 is SNEGSKA (reference sequence). The CDR3 here is CSARLAEVWETQYF. The CDR3 DNA reads TGCAGTGCTAGGCTAGCGGAGGTTTGGGAGACCCAGTACTTC.

This clonotype was counted between two and nine times. The CDR3 DNA follows: TGCGCCAGCAGCCAAGTTCTAGCGGGAGGGCCTAGCTCCTACAATGAGCAGTTCTTC. Protein product: CASSQVLAGGPSSYNEQFF. The chain joins TRBV4-3 to TRBJ2-1; 12 nucleotides line up with TRBD2. CDR3 length: 19 amino acids. V trimming: 1 base; J trimming: 0 bases; junction bases outside the gene matches: 7. Germline V lookup: CDR1 LGHNA, CDR2 YSLEER.

Many counts were recorded for this clonotype. The chain uses TRBV4-1 and TRBJ1-4; 10 bases fit TRBD1. The V and J ends lost 0 bases and 6 bases, in that order; junction bases with no gene match: 1. This CDR3 region has 15 residues. CDR1 is MGHRA and CDR2 is YSYEKL in the germline V gene. The CDR3 loop is CASSQEGQGHEKLFF. CDR3 DNA sequence: TGCGCCAGCAGCCAAGAGGGACAGGGGCATGAAAAACTGTTTTTT.

This clonotype appeared a few times. The chain couples TRBV27 to TRBJ2-5; D is unclear. Trimming shortened V by 5 bases and J by 5 bases, and 18 bases separated the two germline ends. CDR1 and CDR2 (germline): MNHEY, SMNVEV (reference sequence). The CDR3 is made up of 15 amino acids. For the CDR3, the DNA is TGTGCCAGCAGTCTTACTCTGACTGGGGTCGAGACCCAGTACTTC. It codes for CASSLTLTGVETQYF.

The chain employs TRBV5-1 and TRBJ2-1, with 7 nucleotides matching TRBD2. Per germline, CDR1 SGHRS and CDR2 YFSETQ. Unmatched junction bases numbered 9, after V lost 7 bases and J lost 5 bases. CDR3 size: 14 residues. The CDR3 loop reads CASRTSGGDNEQFF. DNA of the CDR3: TGCGCCAGCCGAACATCGGGGGGAGACAATGAGCAGTTCTTC.

V usage is TRBV12-3 or TRBV12-4 and J usage is TRBJ1-2; D is unclear. Between the trimmed V and J ends, which lost 3 bases and 7 bases, there was a span of 12 bases. The CDR3 loop spans 13 amino acids. The CDR3 region is CASSLLSDRGYTF. The CDR3 nucleotides read TGTGCCAGCAGTTTGCTGTCAGACCGTGGCTACACCTTC.

This clonotype was observed a few times. The chain employs TRBV5-5 and TRBJ2-5, with a possible D match to TRBD2 (6 bases). The CDR3 is 14 amino acids. V was pared by 3 bases and J by 4 bases, with 13 bases between. CDR1 is SGHKS, CDR2 YYEKEE, per germline (reference sequence). The chain's CDR3 is CASSWVGGPETQYF. DNA for the CDR3: TGTGCCAGCAGCTGGGTCGGGGGACCAGAGACCCAGTACTTC.

The chain couples TRBV29-1 to TRBJ2-2; perhaps TRBD2 as D (6 bases). V was clipped by 4 bases and J by 5 bases, with 14 bases between them. Germline CDR1 reads SQVTM; CDR2 reads ANQGSEA. The CDR3 is made up of 14 amino acids. CDR3 sequence: CSVVAGTGTGELFF. The CDR3 nucleotides are TGCAGCGTTGTAGCCGGGACTGGTACCGGGGAGCTGTTTTTT.

This clonotype was seen more than once but under ten times. The rearrangement uses TRBV5-1 and TRBJ2-1; 8 nucleotides align to TRBD2. Germline V lookup: CDR1 SGHRS, CDR2 YFSETQ. The J segment lost 1 base and the V segment lost 1 base, leaving 7 bases of the junction unmatched. The CDR3 extends over 17 amino acids. The CDR3 coding sequence is TGCGCCAGCAGCTTGTCCAGCGGGAGCAGTTCCTACAATGAGCAGTTCTTC. This gives the protein CASSLSSGSSSYNEQFF.

This chain connects TRBV2 to TRBJ1-1; D not resolved. The CDR3 totals 14 residues. The germline V gene has CDR1 SNHLY and CDR2 FYNNEI. V lost 8 bases, J lost 2 bases, and 15 bases lay in between. The CDR3 sequence is CASDPVESNTEAFF. The CDR3 DNA reads TGTGCCAGCGATCCAGTTGAAAGTAACACTGAAGCTTTCTTT. The full variable domain, in which reference TRBV2 and TRBJ1-1 provide the parts outside the CDR3, is EPEVTQTPSHQVTQMGQEVILRCVPISNHLYFYWYRQILGQKVEFLVSFYNNEISEKSEIFDDQFSVERPDGSNFTLKIRSTKLEDSAMYFCASDPVESNTEAFFGQGTRLTVV.

This clonotype turned up a few times. The V and J genes are TRBV2 and TRBJ1-5; no definite D call. The CDR3 length is 13 residues. Germline values: CDR1 SNHLY, CDR2 FYNNEI. V lost 8 bases, J lost 4 bases, and 12 bases lay in between. CDR3 in amino acids: CASDREKNQPQHF. The CDR3 DNA reads TGTGCCAGCGACCGGGAGAAAAATCAGCCCCAGCATTTT. The full variable domain, its missing parts supplied by reference TRBV2 and TRBJ1-5, is EPEVTQTPSHQVTQMGQEVILRCVPISNHLYFYWYRQILGQKVEFLVSFYNNEISEKSEIFDDQFSVERPDGSNFTLKIRSTKLEDSAMYFCASDREKNQPQHFGDGTRLSIL.

About this clonotype: Germline is not matched at one junction end, which may reflect a read error. V and J are TRBV7-7 and TRBJ2-1, with D unresolved. The CDR3 is made up of 13 amino acids. Looked up from germline, CDR1 is SSHAT and CDR2 is FNYEAQ (reference sequence). CDR3 sequence reads: CASSFSQYNEQFF. In DNA form, the CDR3 reads TGTGCTAGCAGCTTCTCTCAGTACAATGAGCAGTTCTTC.

The chain combines TRBV5-4 with TRBJ2-6, with D hard to call. The ends were cut back, 2 bases at V and 4 bases at J, with 13 bases in the middle. The CDR3 runs to 16 residues. CDR1 and CDR2 (germline): SGHNT, YYREEE (reference sequence). The CDR3 sequence is CASSFWTNSGANVLTF. The CDR3 nucleotides read TGTGCCAGCAGCTTCTGGACGAACTCCGGGGCCAACGTCCTGACTTTC.

The sample holds many counts of this clonotype. The chain is built from TRBV20-1 and TRBJ2-3; TRBD2 might be the D (6 bases). Germline lookup yields CDR1 DFQATT and CDR2 SNEGSKA (reference sequence). The CDR3 spans 14 residues. V lost 4 bases and J lost 1, with 12 bases in between. The chain's CDR3 is CSATRAGGTDTQYF. The DNA of the CDR3 is TGCAGTGCTACTAGAGCGGGTGGCACAGATACGCAGTATTTT.

Only a few counts were recorded for this clonotype. The CDR3 region is CASGTGEKLFF. DNA for the CDR3: TGTGCCAGCGGGACTGGTGAAAAACTGTTTTTT. The chain links TRBV27 to TRBJ1-4, with TRBD1 as a possible D gene (5 bases). V was clipped by 8 bases and J by 7 bases, with 8 bases between them. CDR3 length equals 11 residues. Germline-derived CDR1 and CDR2 are MNHEY and SMNVEV (reference sequence).

This clonotype was recorded a few times. The chain employs TRBV12-3 or TRBV12-4 and TRBJ1-2; 9 bases are a match to TRBD1. The CDR3 length is 13 residues. V lost 3 bases, J lost 8 bases, and 4 bases stayed unmatched. The CDR3 loop is CASSFRDREGYTF. CDR3 nucleotides: TGTGCCAGCAGTTTCCGGGACAGGGAAGGCTACACCTTC.

The chain links TRBV14 to TRBJ2-1, with no clear D. Per the germline V gene, CDR1 is SGHDN and CDR2 is FVKESK. V was clipped by 2 bases and J by 2 bases, with 10 bases between them. The CDR3 loop spans 15 amino acids. CDR3 sequence reads: CASSQSRWAYNEQFF. The CDR3 DNA follows: TGTGCCAGCAGCCAATCACGGTGGGCCTACAATGAGCAGTTCTTC.

The V call is TRBV29-1, the J call TRBJ2-2, with 7 bases fitting TRBD2. This CDR3 has 15 residues. Per germline, CDR1 SQVTM and CDR2 ANQGSEA. V lost 2 bases and J lost 4; bases outside the gene matches: 7. The CDR3 DNA follows: TGCAGCGTTGAATGGGCGGGAGTTGGCACCGGGGAGCTGTTTTTT. This codes for CSVEWAGVGTGELFF.